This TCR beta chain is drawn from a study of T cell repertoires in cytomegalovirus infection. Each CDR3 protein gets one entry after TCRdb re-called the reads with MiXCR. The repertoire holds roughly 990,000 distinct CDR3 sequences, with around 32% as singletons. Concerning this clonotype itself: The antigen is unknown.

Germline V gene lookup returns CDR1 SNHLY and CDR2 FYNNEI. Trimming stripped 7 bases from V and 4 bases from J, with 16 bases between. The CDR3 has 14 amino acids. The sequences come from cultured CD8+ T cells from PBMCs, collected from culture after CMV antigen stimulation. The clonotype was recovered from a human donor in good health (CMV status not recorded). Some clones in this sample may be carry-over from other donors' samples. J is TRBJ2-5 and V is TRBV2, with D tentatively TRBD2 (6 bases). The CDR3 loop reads CASILLSGVETQYF. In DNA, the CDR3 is TGTGCCAGCATCCTTTTATCGGGGGTAGAGACCCAGTACTTC.